The next 18 T cell receptor beta chains were all read from a single sample in a study of blood T cell repertoires in COVID-19. Sequenced by immunoSEQ multiplex PCR; TCRdb stores in-frame clones only, minus some. The table lists 150,000 to 200,000 clones, 70% to 90% of them singletons. Sequenced input: PBMCs or T cells enriched from blood (not recorded which). These receptors originate from a woman between 45 and 60 years old who had recovered from COVID-19.

The chain combines TRBV14 with TRBJ1-2; D is unresolved. V was trimmed by 1 base and J by 8 bases, leaving 14 bases between them. Germline V gene data show CDR1 as SGHDN and CDR2 as FVKESK. The CDR3 is 14 amino acids. The CDR3, as DNA: TGTGCCAGCAGCCAAGCGCGCCAGATGGGCGGCTACACCTTC. This gives the protein CASSQARQMGGYTF.

In the case of this clone: The junction shows a germline mismatch at one end, possibly a read error. The J gene is TRBJ1-5, the V gene TRBV12-3 or TRBV12-4; 8 bases agree with TRBD1. This CDR3 has 12 amino acids. CDR3 amino acids: CASSSTGGTRYF. The CDR3 coding sequence is TGTGCCAGCAGCTCTACAGGGGGTACCAGGTATTTT.

This clone was seen only a few times. The chain carries TRBV4-1 and TRBJ2-2; 9 bases match TRBD1. Germline CDR1 MGHRA, CDR2 YSYEKL. This CDR3 has 16 residues. Unmatched junction bases numbered 6, after V lost 4 bases and J lost 3 bases. The CDR3 DNA follows: TGCGCCAGCAGCCCGCACAGGGGGCCCCACACCGGGGAGCTGTTTTTT. It specifies CASSPHRGPHTGELFF.

The chain joins TRBV5-4 to TRBJ2-1; 9 bases align to TRBD1. This CDR3 is 14 amino acids long. With V trimmed by 5 bases and J by 7 bases, 7 bases remained unmatched. Per the germline V gene, CDR1 is SGHNT and CDR2 is YYREEE (reference sequence). CDR3 nucleotides: TGTGCCAGCAGACCGGGACAGGGTGAGAATGAGCAGTTCTTC. Translating it yields CASRPGQGENEQFF.

Notes on this clone: Germline and junction disagree at one end, which may indicate a read error. The rearrangement joins TRBV6-1 to TRBJ1-2; D perhaps matches TRBD1 (5 bases). This CDR3 comprises 19 residues. CDR1 is MNHNS, CDR2 SASEGT, per germline. The CDR3 nucleotides are TGTGCCAGCAGTGGGCGGGGGGAACAGCGACTAACTATGGCTACACCTAGGGACTTC. Its protein product is CASSGRGEQRLTMATPRDF.

The chain recombines TRBV2 with TRBJ1-2; 7 bases map to TRBD1. V was clipped by 6 bases and J by 7 bases; unmatched bases: 5. Germline-derived CDR1 and CDR2 are SNHLY and FYNNEI. This CDR3 has 12 residues. The CDR3 coding sequence is TGTGCCAGCAGAGGGGACAGCGGTGGCTACACCTTC. It codes for CASRGDSGGYTF.

The rearrangement joins TRBV15 to TRBJ2-7; 8 nucleotides match TRBD1. This CDR3 comprises 15 residues. Losses at the gene ends were 1 base for V and 6 bases for J; bases not matched to a gene: 8. Germline CDR1 and CDR2: LNHNV and YYDKDF (reference sequence). The CDR3 is CATSRAGTGIPEQYF. The CDR3 region has the DNA TGTGCCACCAGCAGAGCTGGGACAGGCATCCCCGAGCAGTACTTC. Drawing the rest from reference TRBV15 and TRBJ2-7, the complete variable domain is DAMVIQNPRYQVTQFGKPVTLSCSQTLNHNVMYWYQQKSSQAPKLLFHYYDKDFNNEADTPDNFQSRRPNTSFCFLDIRSPGLGDTAMYLCATSRAGTGIPEQYFGPGTRLTVT.

The V and J genes are TRBV11-2 and TRBJ1-1; a possible D gene is TRBD1 (6 bases). The CDR3 has 14 residues. Between the trimmed V and J ends, which lost 8 bases and 2 bases, there was a span of 15 bases. Germline lookup yields CDR1 SGHAT and CDR2 FQNNGV. DNA of the CDR3: TGTGCCAGCGCGTGGGGGCAGCTAAACACTGAAGCTTTCTTT. Translation gives CASAWGQLNTEAFF.

The CDR3 here is CASSQRDYLLETQYF. The CDR3 nucleotides are TGCGCCAGCAGCCAAAGGGACTACCTACTAGAGACCCAGTACTTC. The chain uses TRBV4-1 and TRBJ2-5, with 7 nucleotides matching TRBD2. Trimming cost V 2 bases and J 4 bases; bases outside gene matches: 7. Germline loops: CDR1 MGHRA, CDR2 YSYEKL. The CDR3 runs 15 residues.

The chain combines TRBV11-2 with TRBJ2-1, with TRBD1 matching 10 bases. V trimming: 5 bases; J trimming: 5 bases; junction bases outside the gene matches: 9. The CDR3 loop spans 16 amino acids. Germline V gene lookup returns CDR1 SGHAT and CDR2 FQNNGV. The CDR3, as DNA: TGTGCCAGCAGCCTTACCGGGACAGGGGCCCACAATGAGCAGTTCTTC. This gives the protein CASSLTGTGAHNEQFF.

This chain connects TRBV18 to TRBJ1-5, with D perhaps matching TRBD1 (6 bases). Trimming stripped 2 bases from V and 2 bases from J, with 7 bases between. The length of the CDR3 is 14 residues. Germline V gene sequence: CDR1 KGHSH, CDR2 LQKENI. The CDR3 nucleotides are TGTGCCAGCTCACCATCAGGGGGCAATCAGCCCCAGCATTTT. This gives the protein CASSPSGGNQPQHF. The complete variable domain, with remaining parts taken from reference TRBV18 and TRBJ1-5, reads NAGVMQNPRHLVRRRGQEARLRCSPMKGHSHVYWYRQLPEEGLKFMVYLQKENIIDESGMPKERFSAEFPKEGPSILRIQQVVRGDSAAYFCASSPSGGNQPQHFGDGTRLSIL.

This sequence joins TRBV5-5 and TRBJ1-2, with TRBD1 identical over 9 bases. This CDR3 has 17 amino acids. V lost 4 bases and J lost 9; bases outside the gene matches: 19. The germline CDR1 and CDR2 sequences are SGHKS and YYEKEE (reference sequence). The CDR3 DNA reads TGTGCCAGCAGCCCGCCGCAGACAGGGGGAATACTGTGGCGCTACACCTTC. It codes for CASSPPQTGGILWRYTF.

The chain uses TRBV18 and TRBJ1-2, with a tentative D call TRBD1 (5 bases). This CDR3 is built from 13 residues. CDR1 KGHSH and CDR2 LQKENI come from the germline V gene. Trimming stripped 1 base from V and 6 bases from J, with 9 bases between. CDR3: CASSPLQTDGYTF. CDR3 DNA: TGTGCCAGCTCACCACTCCAGACAGATGGCTACACCTTC.

The chain joins TRBV18 to TRBJ1-6; D remains unclear. Germline loops: CDR1 KGHSH, CDR2 LQKENI. The germline V and J ends were trimmed by 2 bases and 0 bases, with 14 bases remaining between them. CDR3 length: 18 amino acids. This CDR3 reads CASSPIARRSSYNSPLHF. The CDR3 nucleotides are TGTGCCAGCTCACCAATCGCTCGGAGGAGCTCCTATAATTCACCCCTCCACTTT.

This clone has just a few counts. This chain joins TRBV5-4 and TRBJ2-2, with TRBD1 matching 12 bases. The length of the CDR3 is 16 residues. CDR1 is SGHNT and CDR2 is YYREEE in the germline V gene (reference sequence). V shed 4 bases, J shed 4 bases, and the junction held 5 bases outside the gene matches. CDR3 amino acids: CASSRDRGRTTGELFF. For the CDR3, the DNA is TGTGCCAGCAGCCGGGACAGGGGGCGCACCACCGGGGAGCTGTTTTTT.

The chain carries TRBV6-5 and TRBJ2-1, with 8 bases fitting TRBD2. The CDR3 sequence is 15 residues long. The junction had 6 bases not matched to a gene; V was cut back by 0 bases and J by 8 bases. The germline CDR1 and CDR2 sequences are MNHEY and SVGAGI. Written as DNA, the CDR3 is TGTGCCAGCAGTTACTCGAGCGGGGGCAACTATGAGCAGTTCTTC. Protein: CASSYSSGGNYEQFF.

The J gene is TRBJ2-7, the V gene TRBV7-2, with 10 bases fitting TRBD1. V shed 5 bases, J shed 12 bases, and the junction held 10 bases outside the gene matches. The length of the CDR3 is 13 residues. CDR1 and CDR2 (germline): SGHTA, FQGNSA. CDR3 DNA sequence: TGTGCCAGCAGCCCCACGAGGACAGGGGGTTGGTACTTC. The encoded protein is CASSPTRTGGWYF. The entire variable domain, with the rest obtained from reference TRBV7-2 and TRBJ2-7, is as follows: GAGVSQSPSNKVTEKGKDVELRCDPISGHTALYWYRQSLGQGLEFLIYFQGNSAPDKSGLPSDRFSAERTGGSVSTLTIQRTQQEDSAVYLCASSPTRTGGWYFGPGTRLTVT.

V usage is TRBV6-2 or TRBV6-3 and J usage is TRBJ2-3; 9 nucleotides match TRBD2. Looked up from germline, CDR1 is MNHEY and CDR2 is SVGEGT. The CDR3 totals 17 residues. With 6 bases clipped from V and 1 base from J, the junction kept 11 bases outside the gene matches. The CDR3 bases are TGTGCCAGCAGCCCTTTAGACAAGCGGGGGGGCACAGATACGCAGTATTTT. It is translated as CASSPLDKRGGTDTQYF.